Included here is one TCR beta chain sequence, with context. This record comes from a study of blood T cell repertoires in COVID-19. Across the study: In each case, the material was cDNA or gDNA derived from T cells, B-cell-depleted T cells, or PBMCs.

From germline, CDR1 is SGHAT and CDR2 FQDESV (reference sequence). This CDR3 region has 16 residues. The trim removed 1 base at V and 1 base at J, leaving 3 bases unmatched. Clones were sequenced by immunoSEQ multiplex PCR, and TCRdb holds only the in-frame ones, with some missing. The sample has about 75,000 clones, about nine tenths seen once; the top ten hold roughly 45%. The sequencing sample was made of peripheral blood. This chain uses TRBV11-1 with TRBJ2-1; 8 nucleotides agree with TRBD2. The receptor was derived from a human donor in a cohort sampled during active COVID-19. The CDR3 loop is CASSLVPSGSYNEQFF. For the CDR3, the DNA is TGTGCCAGCAGCTTAGTACCTAGCGGGTCCTACAATGAGCAGTTCTTC.